The T cell receptor (beta chain) described here comes from a study of cytomegalovirus exposure and HLA in healthy donors. In the PCR, 60 Vbeta and 13 Jbeta primers were used. Method: immunoSEQ multiplex PCR; TCRdb's copy keeps in-frame clones and lacks some. The sample records 220,000 or so clones, roughly 75% being singletons. Of note for this clone: The antigen is not known.

This CDR3 is 14 amino acids long. The germline V gene encodes CDR1 MGHDK and CDR2 SYGVNS. Broader study findings: In a later analysis, across HLA loci, associated TCR counts were highest for DRB1, lowest for HLA-C. Sequence variants that were highly shared formed a cluster that was likely a sequencing artifact.

The material sequenced was PBMCs. V gene TRBV25-1 combines with J gene TRBJ2-2; D unclear. The receptor's source is a woman younger than 45 in good health and CMV-seronegative. The CDR3 sequence: CAGNQCSNTGELFF. The CDR3 coding sequence is TGTGCGGGCAATCAGTGTTCGAACACCGGGGAGCTGTTTTTT.